The next 26 T cell receptor beta chains were all read from a single sample in a study of response to subunit inactivated influenza vaccine. TCRdb itself ran the RT-PCR reads through MiXCR, one entry per CDR3 protein. The sample contains about 540,000 distinct CDR3 sequences, 13% to 15% of which appear only once. The sequenced sample was PBMCs from blood, obtained about 12 days after vaccination. These receptors all come from a man between 50 and 59 years old who received an inactivated influenza vaccine.

J is TRBJ2-3 and V is TRBV30; 11 nucleotides align to TRBD1. The germline gives CDR1 GTSNPN, CDR2 SVGIG (reference sequence). J lost 3 bases, V lost 0 bases, and 5 bases had no gene match. This CDR3 is 16 amino acids long. The CDR3 loop is CAWSVGTGGRTDTQYF. The CDR3 DNA reads as TGTGCCTGGAGTGTAGGGACAGGGGGACGGACAGATACGCAGTATTTT.

This clonotype has more than one count but fewer than ten. The chain has TRBV6-1 and TRBJ2-3, with TRBD1 matching 9 bases. Germline V lookup: CDR1 MNHNS, CDR2 SASEGT. The trim removed 10 bases at V and 2 bases at J, leaving 7 bases unmatched. The CDR3 length is 14 residues. The CDR3 sequence: CATCRDRVTDTQYF. The CDR3 region has the DNA TGTGCCACTTGCCGGGACAGGGTCACAGATACGCAGTATTTT.

The sample holds a few counts of this clonotype. This chain joins TRBV12-3 or TRBV12-4 and TRBJ1-4; D gene uncertain. This CDR3 has 12 residues. V lost 2 bases to trimming and J lost 12 bases, with 10 bases between them. The CDR3, as DNA: TGTGCCAGCAGTTTAAGCGGGTTGGAACTGTTTTTT. It yields the protein CASSLSGLELFF.

The gene calls are TRBV7-8 and TRBJ1-2, with 9 positions matching TRBD1. The V segment lost 1 base and the J segment 2 bases; nucleotides outside the gene matches: 5. This CDR3 comprises 16 residues. CDR1 and CDR2 (germline): SGHVS, FQNEAQ. The CDR3 loop reads CASSLVIGQGNYGYTF. The CDR3 DNA is TGTGCCAGCAGCTTAGTGATTGGACAGGGGAACTATGGCTACACCTTC.

J is TRBJ2-3 and V is TRBV7-8; 7 nucleotides line up with TRBD1. J lost 2 bases, V lost 2 bases, and 13 bases had no gene match. CDR1 SGHVS and CDR2 FQNEAQ come from the germline V gene. This CDR3 comprises 18 residues. For the CDR3, the DNA is TGTGCCAGCAGCTTATTCCTAACCGGGACAGCACTCACAGATACGCAGTATTTT. This translates into CASSLFLTGTALTDTQYF.

This clonotype was observed at least ten times. The gene calls are TRBV10-2 and TRBJ1-3; perhaps TRBD1 as D (6 bases). Between the trimmed V and J ends, which lost 4 bases and 0 bases, there was a span of 10 bases. This CDR3 spans 15 amino acids. CDR1 WSHSY and CDR2 SAAADI come from the germline V gene. The CDR3 nucleotides are TGCGCCAGCAGTGCATACAGGGCCTCTGGAAACACCATATATTTT. Translating it yields CASSAYRASGNTIYF.

This clonotype was found a few times. The rearrangement links TRBV24-1 to TRBJ2-6; no clear D. V lost 6 bases and J 3 bases, leaving 17 bases between the germline ends. CDR3 size: 17 residues. In germline, CDR1 is KGHDR, CDR2 SFDVKD. DNA of the CDR3: TGTGCCACCAGTCGTAGAGGCCTCGCGTTTGGGGCCAACGTCCTGACTTTC. Translating gives CATSRRGLAFGANVLTF.

The table lists this clonotype with a few counts. The V gene is TRBV10-3, the J gene TRBJ2-7; 8 nucleotides align to TRBD2. V was clipped by 7 bases and J by 6 bases; unmatched bases: 8. Germline V gene lookup returns CDR1 ENHRY and CDR2 SYGVKD. The CDR3 contains 13 residues. This CDR3 is CAITGREGGEQYF. CDR3 DNA sequence: TGTGCCATCACAGGACGGGAGGGTGGCGAGCAGTACTTC.

This clonotype was counted only a few times. The V call is TRBV28, the J call TRBJ2-3, with D perhaps given as TRBD1 or TRBD2 (5 bases each). V lost 3 bases, J lost 2 bases, and 9 bases lay in between. Germline V gene data show CDR1 as MDHEN and CDR2 as SYDVKM. The CDR3 has 14 residues. In DNA form, the CDR3 reads TGTGCCAGCAGTTTTGGGACCCTCACAGATACGCAGTATTTT. This gives the protein CASSFGTLTDTQYF.

The gene calls are TRBV7-2 and TRBJ2-1, with D possibly TRBD1 on 6 matching bases. Trimming took off 0 bases at V and 13 bases at J, with 13 bases between the two ends. CDR1 SGHTA and CDR2 FQGNSA come from the germline V gene. The CDR3 runs to 13 residues. For the CDR3, the DNA is TGTGCCAGCAGCTTAGCGCTGGGGGCTGGTCAGTTCTTC. This gives the protein CASSLALGAGQFF.

This clonotype turned up a few times. The CDR3 loop reads CASSVGQGRDTQYF. The CDR3 nucleotides are TGCGCCAGCAGCGTGGGACAGGGGCGGGATACGCAGTATTTT. The chain is built from TRBV5-1 and TRBJ2-3; 10 bases agree with TRBD1. The germline V gene has CDR1 SGHRS and CDR2 YFSETQ. V lost 4 bases to trimming and J lost 6 bases; unmatched junction nucleotides: 5. This CDR3 region has 14 residues.

This clonotype turned up a few times. CDR3 sequence reads: CAVGQGDTEAFF. The DNA for the CDR3 is TGTGCCGTCGGACAGGGCGACACTGAAGCTTTCTTT. The chain uses TRBV10-3 and TRBJ1-1, with 8 positions matching TRBD1. CDR1 and CDR2 (germline): ENHRY, SYGVKD. The CDR3 is made up of 12 amino acids. The trim removed 11 bases at V and 3 bases at J, leaving 5 bases unmatched.

This chain joins TRBV2 and TRBJ1-5, with 9 nucleotides matching TRBD1. Trimming removed 6 bases from V and 6 bases from J; junction bases left unmatched: 6. The V gene's germline CDR1 is SNHLY and CDR2 FYNNEI. This CDR3 is built from 14 residues. The CDR3 reads CASRLDRGGQPQHF. The CDR3 DNA reads as TGTGCCAGCAGGTTGGACAGGGGAGGTCAGCCCCAGCATTTT.

The chain couples TRBV11-2 to TRBJ2-1; perhaps TRBD2 as D (6 bases). Trimming cost V 5 bases and J 7 bases, with 12 bases left between them. CDR1 SGHAT and CDR2 FQNNGV come from the germline V gene. CDR3 length: 13 residues. CDR3: CASSPGGFNEQFF. CDR3 nucleotide sequence: TGTGCCAGCAGCCCTGGGGGGTTTAATGAGCAGTTCTTC.

This clonotype was found a few times. As DNA, the CDR3 is TGTGCCAGCTCACCACGGGGCCCGAATACAGATACGCAGTATTTT. This gives the protein CASSPRGPNTDTQYF. The chain employs TRBV18 and TRBJ2-3; the D gene is possibly TRBD1 (5 bases). V shed 1 base and J shed 3 bases, with 11 bases lying between them. CDR3 length: 15 residues. CDR1 is KGHSH and CDR2 is LQKENI in the germline V gene. Complete variable domain (other parts from reference TRBV18 and TRBJ2-3): NAGVMQNPRHLVRRRGQEARLRCSPMKGHSHVYWYRQLPEEGLKFMVYLQKENIIDESGMPKERFSAEFPKEGPSILRIQQVVRGDSAAYFCASSPRGPNTDTQYFGPGTRLTVL.

CDR3 protein: CASTIAGKETQYF. In DNA, the CDR3 is TGTGCCAGCACCATAGCGGGAAAAGAGACCCAGTACTTC. The V gene is TRBV5-6, the J gene TRBJ2-5, with 8 nucleotides matching TRBD2. V was pared by 6 bases and J by 3 bases, with 4 bases of the junction left unmatched. CDR1 is SGHDT and CDR2 is YYEEEE in the germline V gene. The CDR3 spans 13 residues.

The chain links TRBV4-2 to TRBJ2-1; 9 nucleotides line up with TRBD1. With 4 bases clipped from V and 5 bases from J, the junction kept 9 bases outside the gene matches. This CDR3 is 16 amino acids long. The germline CDR1 and CDR2 sequences are LGHNA and YNFKEQ. DNA of the CDR3: TGTGCCAGCAGCCCTACAGGACAGGGGATCGACAATGAGCAGTTCTTC. Encoded protein: CASSPTGQGIDNEQFF.

This clonotype was seen a handful of times. This chain connects TRBV20-1 to TRBJ1-4, with TRBD1 matching over 9 bases. The CDR3 loop spans 16 amino acids. V shed 0 bases, J shed 1 base, and the junction held 3 bases outside the gene matches. Germline V lookup: CDR1 DFQATT, CDR2 SNEGSKA (reference sequence). The CDR3 sequence: CSARDYRGLTNEKLFF. The CDR3 DNA reads TGCAGTGCTAGAGATTACAGGGGGCTAACTAATGAAAAACTGTTTTTT.

This clonotype was counted a few times. The V gene is TRBV9, the J gene TRBJ2-3; 8 nucleotides align to TRBD1. In germline, CDR1 is SGDLS, CDR2 YYNGEE. After removal of 4 bases from V and 1 base from J, the junction contained 8 bases not matched to a gene. This CDR3 has 16 amino acids. CDR3 DNA sequence: TGTGCCAGCAGCCCTCGGACAGGGATGGGCACAGATACGCAGTATTTT. Protein sequence: CASSPRTGMGTDTQYF.

The V gene is TRBV12-3 or TRBV12-4, the J gene TRBJ1-2; D unclear. The V end lost 6 bases, the J end lost 7 bases, and 12 bases lay between the germline ends. This CDR3 contains 12 residues. The CDR3 here is CASSYRGFGYTF. The CDR3 DNA sequence: TGTGCCAGCAGCTATAGAGGGTTTGGCTACACCTTC.

This clonotype was counted ten times or more. The chain is built from TRBV5-1 and TRBJ2-1, with D hard to call. Germline V gene lookup returns CDR1 SGHRS and CDR2 YFSETQ. This CDR3 spans 13 amino acids. V lost 1 base and J lost 2, with 4 bases in between. CDR3 loop: CASSLNTYNEQFF. As DNA, the CDR3 is TGCGCCAGCAGCTTGAACACCTACAATGAGCAGTTCTTC.

The table lists this clonotype with a few counts. The rearrangement uses TRBV5-5 and TRBJ2-3, with D tentatively TRBD1 (5 bases). The V and J ends lost 4 bases and 2 bases respectively, with 14 bases between them. The CDR3 runs 15 residues. From germline, CDR1 is SGHKS and CDR2 YYEKEE (reference sequence). The CDR3 region is CASSLRGVFTDTQYF. CDR3 bases: TGTGCCAGCAGCCTAAGGGGTGTATTCACAGATACGCAGTATTTT.

In its sample, this clonotype was seen a few times. V is TRBV28 and J is TRBJ1-2, with unresolved D. The CDR3 is 16 amino acids. V dropped 5 bases and J dropped 8 bases, with 24 bases sitting between them. CDR1 is MDHEN and CDR2 is SYDVKM in the germline V gene. The DNA of the CDR3 is TGTGCCAGCAGTCCCCCCTGGCCCGCTAGGGCGAGCGGCTACACCTTC. Protein: CASSPPWPARASGYTF.

This clonotype was found many times. This rearrangement joins TRBV14 to TRBJ2-1, with D uncertain. Germline V gives CDR1 SGHDN, CDR2 FVKESK. CDR3 length equals 13 residues. Trimming took off 0 bases at V and 10 bases at J, with 10 bases between the two ends. The CDR3 reads CASSQEQYSEQFF. The CDR3 DNA follows: TGTGCCAGCAGCCAAGAACAATACTCCGAGCAGTTCTTC.

This clonotype has ten or more counts. The chain employs TRBV24-1 and TRBJ2-1; 7 nucleotides align to TRBD1. Trimming removed 9 bases from V and 6 bases from J; junction bases left unmatched: 13. The CDR3 consists of 15 residues. Germline lookup yields CDR1 KGHDR and CDR2 SFDVKD. The CDR3 nucleotides read TGTGCCACCGGATACCCGGGACAGAGCTTCAATGAGCAGTTCTTC. Its translation: CATGYPGQSFNEQFF.

A remark on this clonotype: A much larger clone lies one base from this, so it may be a read error. The J gene is TRBJ2-7, the V gene TRBV14, with TRBD1 matching 7 bases. The ends lost 4 bases at V and 3 bases at J; junction bases unmatched: 6. Germline V gene lookup returns CDR1 SGHDN and CDR2 FVKESK. This CDR3 region has 14 residues. The CDR3 loop reads CASSPTDRRYEQYF. The CDR3 DNA sequence: TGTGCCAGCAGCCCCACGGACAGGCGCTACGAGCAGTACTTC.